This T cell receptor (beta chain) was captured in a study of Ad26.COV2.S vaccination and SARS-CoV-2 variants. Assay used: immunoSEQ multiplex PCR; TCRdb lists only in-frame clones, some missing. The sample consists of fewer than 800,000 clones, roughly nine tenths of them appearing once. This clone occurred once. The CDR3 has 15 amino acids. V shed 4 bases and J shed 1 base, with 13 bases lying between them. CDR1 and CDR2 from the germline V gene are MNHEY and SMNVEV (reference sequence). Treatment of the sample: roughly 18 received Ad26.COV2.S at low or high dose, single or two shots; 5 received placebo; per-sample allocation not given. The study sampled participants on day 63 after the first vaccine or placebo injection.

The rearrangement links TRBV27 to TRBJ1-1, with TRBD1 as a possible D gene (5 bases). This clonotype was sampled from a person between 18 and 65 years old who received the Ad26.COV2.S COVID-19 vaccine or a placebo. The source was peripheral blood, collected in a trial of Ad26.COV2.S vaccine versus placebo. CDR3 DNA: TGTGCCAGCAGTTCGGGGGGGACGGGGAACACTGAAGCTTTCTTT. The encoded protein is CASSSGGTGNTEAFF.